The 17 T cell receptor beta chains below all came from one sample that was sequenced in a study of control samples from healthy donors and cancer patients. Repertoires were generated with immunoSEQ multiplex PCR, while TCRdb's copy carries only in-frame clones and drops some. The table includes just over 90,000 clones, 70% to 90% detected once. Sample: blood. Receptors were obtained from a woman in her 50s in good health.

The chain's CDR3 is CASSLGGLAGADTQYF. The CDR3 region has the DNA TGCGCCAGCAGCTTGGGTGGGCTAGCGGGGGCAGATACGCAGTATTTT. This chain joins TRBV5-1 and TRBJ2-3, with TRBD2 identical over 10 bases. This CDR3 has 16 amino acids. The trim removed 0 bases at V and 4 bases at J, leaving 5 bases unmatched. Germline CDR1 and CDR2: SGHRS and YFSETQ. The entire variable domain, with the rest obtained from reference TRBV5-1 and TRBJ2-3, is as follows: KAGVTQTPRYLIKTRGQQVTLSCSPISGHRSVSWYQQTPGQGLQFLFEYFSETQRNKGNFPGRFSGRQFSNSRSEMNVSTLELGDSALYLCASSLGGLAGADTQYFGPGTRLTVL.

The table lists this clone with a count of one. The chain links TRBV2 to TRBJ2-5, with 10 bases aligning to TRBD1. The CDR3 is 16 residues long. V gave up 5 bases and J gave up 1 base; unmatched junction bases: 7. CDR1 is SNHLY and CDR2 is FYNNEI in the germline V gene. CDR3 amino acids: CASSRPGQGTQETQYF. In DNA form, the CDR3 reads TGTGCCAGCAGTCGTCCGGGACAGGGGACCCAAGAGACCCAGTACTTC.

The CDR3 reads CASSYGQGAYEQYF. In DNA, the CDR3 is TGTGCCAGCAGTTACGGGCAGGGGGCCTACGAGCAGTACTTC. The rearrangement links TRBV6-6 to TRBJ2-7, with TRBD1 identical over 7 bases. The junction had 3 bases not matched to a gene; V was cut back by 2 bases and J by 2 bases. The CDR3 contains 14 residues. Germline CDR1 reads MNHNY; CDR2 reads SVGAGI (reference sequence).

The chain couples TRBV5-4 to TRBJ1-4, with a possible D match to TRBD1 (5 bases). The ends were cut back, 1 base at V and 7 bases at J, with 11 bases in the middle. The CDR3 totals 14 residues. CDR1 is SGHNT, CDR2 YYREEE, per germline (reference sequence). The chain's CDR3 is CASSLWGSGEKLFF. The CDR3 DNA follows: TGTGCCAGCAGCTTGTGGGGGTCAGGTGAAAAACTGTTTTTT.

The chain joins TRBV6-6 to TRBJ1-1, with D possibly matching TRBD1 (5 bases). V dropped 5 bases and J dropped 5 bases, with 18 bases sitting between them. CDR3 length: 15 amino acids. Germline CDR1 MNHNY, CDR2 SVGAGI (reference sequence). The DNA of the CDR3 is TGTGCCAGCAGTATGACAGAAGTGGGGGGGACTGAAGCTTTCTTT. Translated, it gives CASSMTEVGGTEAFF.

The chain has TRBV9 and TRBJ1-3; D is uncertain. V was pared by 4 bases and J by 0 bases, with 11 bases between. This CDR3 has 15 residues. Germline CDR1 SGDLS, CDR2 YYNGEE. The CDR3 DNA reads TGTGCCAGCAGCTCGGGGTTCGTCTCTGGAAACACCATATATTTT. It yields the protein CASSSGFVSGNTIYF.

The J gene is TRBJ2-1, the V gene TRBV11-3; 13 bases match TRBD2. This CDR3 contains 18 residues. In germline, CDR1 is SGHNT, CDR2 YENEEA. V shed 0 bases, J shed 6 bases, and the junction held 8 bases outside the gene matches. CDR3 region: CASSLDSRLAGGGNEQFF. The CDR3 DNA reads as TGTGCCAGCAGCTTAGATTCTCGACTAGCGGGAGGTGGCAATGAGCAGTTCTTC.

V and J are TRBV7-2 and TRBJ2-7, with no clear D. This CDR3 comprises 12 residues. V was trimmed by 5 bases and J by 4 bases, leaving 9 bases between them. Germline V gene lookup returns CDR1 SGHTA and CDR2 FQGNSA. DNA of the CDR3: TGTGCCAGCAGCCAAGGCAGTTACGAGCAGTACTTC. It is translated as CASSQGSYEQYF.

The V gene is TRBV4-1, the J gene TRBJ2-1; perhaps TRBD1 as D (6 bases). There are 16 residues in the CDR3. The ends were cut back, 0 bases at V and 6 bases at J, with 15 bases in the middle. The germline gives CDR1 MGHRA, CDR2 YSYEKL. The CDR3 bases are TGCGCCAGCAGCCAAGATCCATCGACAGGCGCCAATGAGCAGTTCTTC. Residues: CASSQDPSTGANEQFF.

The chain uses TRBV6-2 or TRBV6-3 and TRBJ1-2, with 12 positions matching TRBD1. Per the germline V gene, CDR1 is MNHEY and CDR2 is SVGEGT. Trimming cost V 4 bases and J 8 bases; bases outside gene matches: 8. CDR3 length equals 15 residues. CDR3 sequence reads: CASSFGTGGSGGYTF. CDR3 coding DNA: TGTGCCAGCAGTTTCGGGACAGGGGGCTCCGGAGGCTACACCTTC.

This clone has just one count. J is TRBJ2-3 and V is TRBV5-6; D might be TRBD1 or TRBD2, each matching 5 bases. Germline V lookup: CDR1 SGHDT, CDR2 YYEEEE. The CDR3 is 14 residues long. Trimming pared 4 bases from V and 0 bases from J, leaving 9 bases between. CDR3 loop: CASSLGPSTDTQYF. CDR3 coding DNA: TGTGCCAGCAGCCTGGGACCCAGCACAGATACGCAGTATTTT.

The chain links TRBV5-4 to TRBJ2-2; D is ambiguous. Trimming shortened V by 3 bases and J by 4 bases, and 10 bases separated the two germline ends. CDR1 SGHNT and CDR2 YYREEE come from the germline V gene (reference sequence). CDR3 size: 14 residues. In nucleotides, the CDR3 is TGTGCCAGCAGCTCCCCCTCCGGCACCGGGGAGCTGTTTTTT. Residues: CASSSPSGTGELFF. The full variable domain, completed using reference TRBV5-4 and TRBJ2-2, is ETGVTQSPTHLIKTRGQQVTLRCSSQSGHNTVSWYQQALGQGPQFIFQYYREEENGRGNFPPRFSGLQFPNYSSELNVNALELDDSALYLCASSSPSGTGELFFGEGSRLTVL.

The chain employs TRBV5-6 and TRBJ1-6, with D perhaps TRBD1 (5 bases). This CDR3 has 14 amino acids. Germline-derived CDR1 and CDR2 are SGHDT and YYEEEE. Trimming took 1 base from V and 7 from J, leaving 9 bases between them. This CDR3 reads CASSLRGGNSPLHF. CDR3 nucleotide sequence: TGTGCCAGCAGCTTGAGGGGTGGGAATTCACCCCTCCACTTT.

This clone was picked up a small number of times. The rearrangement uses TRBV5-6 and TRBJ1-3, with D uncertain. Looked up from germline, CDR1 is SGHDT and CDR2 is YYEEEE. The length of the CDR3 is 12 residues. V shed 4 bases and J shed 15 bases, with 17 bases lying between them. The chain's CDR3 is CASSRGEDSRYF. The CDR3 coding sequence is TGTGCCAGCAGCCGAGGAGAGGATTCGAGATATTTT. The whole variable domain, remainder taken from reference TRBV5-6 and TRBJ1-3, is DAGVTQSPTHLIKTRGQQVTLRCSPKSGHDTVSWYQQALGQGPQFIFQYYEEEERQRGNFPDRFSGHQFPNYSSELNVNALLLGDSALYLCASSRGEDSRYFGEGSWLTVV.

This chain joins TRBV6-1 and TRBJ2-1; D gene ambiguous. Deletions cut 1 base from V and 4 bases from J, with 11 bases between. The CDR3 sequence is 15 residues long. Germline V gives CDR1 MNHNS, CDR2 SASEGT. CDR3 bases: TGTGCCAGCAGTGAAGGATTGGGCCTATACAATGAGCAGTTCTTC. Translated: CASSEGLGLYNEQFF.

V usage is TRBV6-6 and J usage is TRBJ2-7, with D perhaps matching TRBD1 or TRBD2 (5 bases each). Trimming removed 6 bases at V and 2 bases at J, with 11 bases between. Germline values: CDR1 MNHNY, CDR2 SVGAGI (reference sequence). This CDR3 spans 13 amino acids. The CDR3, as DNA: TGTGCCAGCAGAGTTCGAGGGGCCTACGAGCAGTACTTC. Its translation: CASRVRGAYEQYF.

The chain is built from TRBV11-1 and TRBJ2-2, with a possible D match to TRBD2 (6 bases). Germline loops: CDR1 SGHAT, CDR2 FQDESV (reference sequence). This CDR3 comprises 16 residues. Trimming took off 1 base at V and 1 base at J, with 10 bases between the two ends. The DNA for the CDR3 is TGTGCCAGCAGCTTAGAGCCGGGGGTGAACACCGGGGAGCTGTTTTTT. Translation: CASSLEPGVNTGELFF.